This T cell receptor (beta chain) was retrieved from a study of T cells after yellow fever vaccination. The study, taken as a whole, reports: The study re-detected most primary-vaccination clones after the booster (about 96% CD4, approximately 87% CD8). The secondary response was weaker but peaked faster, day 5 versus 15. Abundant clonotypes (contaminants from the bulk population) could be present in FACS-sorted repertoires.

About this clonotype: No antigen is known for it.

The CDR3 contains 13 residues. The V end was cut by 3 bases, the J end by 3 bases, with 9 bases between. The germline V gene has CDR1 MNHEY and CDR2 SMNVEV (reference sequence). A universal primer site and UMIs were added as TCR cDNA was made by 5'RACE template switching. TCRdb re-called the 5' RACE reads with MiXCR, one entry per CDR3 protein. The repertoire holds approximately 70,000 distinct CDR3 sequences, about 7% seen once, with 37% in the top ten. Sequencing used CD8+ T cells sorted from PBMCs, obtained roughly seven weeks after the first yellow fever vaccination. The chain joins TRBV27 to TRBJ2-7; D gene uncertain. This TCR was sampled from a man younger than 35 who received the YFV17D yellow fever vaccine. The DNA for the CDR3 is TGTGCCAGCAGTTTGACCGCCCTCTACGAGCAGTACTTC. It specifies CASSLTALYEQYF.